This TCR beta chain derives from a study of response to subunit inactivated influenza vaccine. One entry per CDR3 protein, called by TCRdb with MiXCR from the RT-PCR reads. The table has roughly 500,000 distinct CDR3 sequences, about 15% seen once. Source: CD4+ T cells sorted from PBMCs, taken about 24 months after vaccination. The clonotype was recovered from a man between 45 and 75 years old who received an inactivated influenza vaccine.

The CDR3, as DNA: TGTGCCAGCAGCTTTTACAGGGAAAATCAGCCCCAGCATTTT. It encodes CASSFYRENQPQHF. The V gene is TRBV7-2, the J gene TRBJ1-5; TRBD1 might be the D (6 bases). This CDR3 region has 14 residues. From germline, CDR1 is SGHTA and CDR2 FQGNSA. Trimming shortened V by 3 bases and J by 4 bases, and 10 bases separated the two germline ends.